This note documents a single T cell receptor beta chain sequence. The antigen is undetermined. Primers included in the PCR were 60 Vbeta and 13 Jbeta primers. Only in-frame clones appear in the TCRdb table, and some are missing; sequencing was by immunoSEQ multiplex PCR. The sample has around 210,000 clones, approximately 78% seen once. The data stem from a study of cytomegalovirus exposure and HLA in healthy donors. Whole-study findings and limits: Trimming of TCR beta V- and J-genes showed a link, identified in a later analysis, to a missense DCLRE1C variant. HLA allele associations emerged for 17,000 or so TCR beta sequences in a later analysis, at 0.05 false discovery rate. Fewer N-insertions than the approximately 700-donor mean were reportedly shown by an Asian-associated ancestry cluster in a later analysis.

CDR1 and CDR2 (germline): SGHNT, YYREEE (reference sequence). The CDR3 has 14 amino acids. J lost 6 bases, V lost 4 bases, and 10 bases had no gene match. This receptor was obtained from a woman aged 40 to 55 in good health and CMV-seronegative. The material sequenced was PBMCs. V is TRBV5-4 and J is TRBJ2-7; 7 bases are a match to TRBD2. CDR3 in amino acids: CASSMGGGAVEQYF. The CDR3 DNA sequence: TGTGCCAGCAGCATGGGGGGAGGGGCGGTCGAGCAGTACTTC.